This T cell receptor beta chain was recovered during a study of control samples from healthy donors and cancer patients. Trimming took off 2 bases at V and 8 bases at J, with 5 bases between the two ends. Germline V CDR1 and CDR2: MDHEN, SYDVKM. CDR3 length: 11 residues. Some clones are missing from TCRdb's copy, which holds only in-frame ones; the method was immunoSEQ multiplex PCR. The data show approximately 160,000 clones, with 80% to 95% seen just once and about 0.64% held by the top ten. This clone showed up just once. The TCR originated in a woman in her 30s in good health. The V and J genes are TRBV28 and TRBJ2-3; tentatively, D is TRBD1 (5 bases). The sample was blood. CDR3 amino acids: CASSLRGTQYF. The CDR3 DNA follows: TGTGCCAGCAGTTTAAGGGGTACGCAGTATTTT.